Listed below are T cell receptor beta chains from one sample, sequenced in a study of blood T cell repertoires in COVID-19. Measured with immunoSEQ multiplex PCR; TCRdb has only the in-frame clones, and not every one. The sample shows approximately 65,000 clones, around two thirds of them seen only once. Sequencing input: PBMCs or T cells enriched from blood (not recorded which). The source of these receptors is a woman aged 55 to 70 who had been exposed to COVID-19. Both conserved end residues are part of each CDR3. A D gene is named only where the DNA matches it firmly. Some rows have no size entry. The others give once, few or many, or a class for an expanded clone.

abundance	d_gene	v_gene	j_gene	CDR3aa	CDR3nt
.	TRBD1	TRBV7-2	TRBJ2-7	CASSLVTGVVEQYF	TGTGCCAGCAGCTTAGTGACAGGGGTTGTTGAGCAGTACTTC
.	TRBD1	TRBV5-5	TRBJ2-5	CASSLSLTGGRETQYF	TGTGCCAGCAGCTTGAGTCTGACAGGGGGAAGGGAGACCCAGTACTTC
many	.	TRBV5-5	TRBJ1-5	CASSLGRTENQPQHF	TGTGCCAGCAGCTTGGGTCGGACAGAGAATCAGCCCCAGCATTTT
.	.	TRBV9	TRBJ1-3	CASSRGLGNTIYF	TGTGCCAGCAGCCGAGGTTTAGGAAACACCATATATTTT
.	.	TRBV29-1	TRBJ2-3	CSVARADTQYF	TGCAGCGTTGCCCGGGCAGATACGCAGTATTTT
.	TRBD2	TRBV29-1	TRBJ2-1	CSGGTSDFSSEQFF	TGCAGCGGGGGGACTAGCGATTTTTCAAGTGAGCAGTTCTTC
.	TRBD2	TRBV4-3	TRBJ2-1	CASSQWGVSGGPDEQFF	TGCGCCAGCAGCCAGTGGGGGGTGTCGGGAGGGCCCGATGAGCAGTTCTTC
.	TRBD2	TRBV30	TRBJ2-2	CAWTGGAVTGELFF	TGTGCCTGGACCGGGGGGGCCGTAACCGGGGAGCTGTTTTTT
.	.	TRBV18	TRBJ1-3	CASSRGLGEGNTIYF	TGTGCCAGCTCACGTGGACTAGGTGAAGGAAACACCATATATTTT
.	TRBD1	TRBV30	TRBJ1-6	CAWQGQGRTPLHF	TGTGCCTGGCAGGGACAGGGCAGGACACCCCTCCACTTT
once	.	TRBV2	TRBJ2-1	CASSEFRARNEQFF	TGTGCCAGCAGTGAATTCAGGGCTCGGAATGAGCAGTTCTTC